These 21 T cell receptor beta chains originate from one sample sequenced in a study of early T cells in non-severe SARS-CoV-2 infection. Using its own MiXCR run on the 5' RACE reads, TCRdb lists one record per CDR3 protein. The sample records 65,000 to 95,000 distinct CDR3 sequences, about 12% being singletons. Sample: whole blood, taken at baseline. Every receptor here comes from an adult who was a healthcare worker with PCR-confirmed SARS-CoV-2 infection or an uninfected control (not recorded which). The donor label of this sample is uncertain.

This clonotype has only a few counts. V is TRBV7-2 and J is TRBJ2-1; D is ambiguous. The CDR3 has 14 residues. V shed 5 bases and J shed 5 bases, with 13 bases lying between them. Germline V gene sequence: CDR1 SGHTA, CDR2 FQGNSA. This CDR3 reads CASSPRPYHNEQFF. In DNA, the CDR3 is TGTGCCAGCAGCCCCCGTCCGTACCACAATGAGCAGTTCTTC.

Only a few counts were recorded for this clonotype. This chain links TRBV12-3 or TRBV12-4 with TRBJ2-7; possible D gene TRBD1, 6 bases. The CDR3 is 14 amino acids. Trimming took 3 bases from V and 1 from J, leaving 10 bases between them. CDR3 coding DNA: TGTGCCAGCAGTTTGGTCGGACAGTCCTACGAGCAGTACTTC. Its protein product is CASSLVGQSYEQYF.

This clonotype was observed many times. Its ends do not fully match the called genes, so a read error is possible. The V call is TRBV12-3 or TRBV12-4, the J call TRBJ2-1, with 11 bases lining up with TRBD2. CDR3 length equals 14 residues. This CDR3 is CASRLAGGHNEQFF. Written as DNA, the CDR3 is TGTGCCAGCAGATTAGCGGGGGGGCACAATGAGCAGTTCTTC.

There are a few counts of this clonotype. The rearrangement links TRBV6-5 to TRBJ2-7; D gene unclear. The V end lost 0 bases, the J end lost 0 bases, and 9 bases lay between the germline ends. This CDR3 contains 15 residues. Germline loops: CDR1 MNHEY, CDR2 SVGAGI. Here the CDR3 DNA reads TGTGCCAGCAGTTACTCGAACCCGAGCTCCTACGAGCAGTACTTC. It encodes CASSYSNPSSYEQYF.

The table lists this clonotype with many counts. The CDR3, as DNA: TGCGCCAGCAGCTCGCACGACTCCGGGGAGCTGTTTTTT. Translating it yields CASSSHDSGELFF. The J gene is TRBJ2-2, the V gene TRBV5-1, with unresolved D. V shed 3 bases and J shed 6 bases, with 9 bases lying between them. The germline V gene encodes CDR1 SGHRS and CDR2 YFSETQ. This CDR3 region has 13 residues.

This clonotype has ten or more counts. V gene TRBV20-1 combines with J gene TRBJ2-7, with D maybe TRBD2 (5 bases). CDR3 length: 12 residues. Trimming removed 0 bases at V and 6 bases at J, with 9 bases between. In germline, CDR1 is DFQATT, CDR2 SNEGSKA (reference sequence). The CDR3 sequence is CSARDIRGEQYF. The DNA for the CDR3 is TGCAGTGCTAGAGATATCCGGGGCGAGCAGTACTTC.

This clonotype has a count of ten or more. The chain is built from TRBV10-1 and TRBJ2-2, with D possibly being TRBD2 (6 bases). Trimming removed 3 bases from V and 3 bases from J, with 14 bases in between. Germline CDR1 is WNHNN and CDR2 is SYGVQD (reference sequence). This CDR3 is built from 16 residues. CDR3: CASSEWGGPHTGELFF. The CDR3, as DNA: TGCGCCAGCAGTGAATGGGGAGGACCCCACACCGGGGAGCTGTTTTTT.

The DNA of the CDR3 is TGTGCCAGCAGGCAACGACTAGCGGGGGCTCAAGAGACCCAGTACTTC. Protein: CASRQRLAGAQETQYF. The rearrangement links TRBV11-3 to TRBJ2-5, with 12 bases fitting TRBD2. The germline CDR1 and CDR2 sequences are SGHNT and YENEEA. The length of the CDR3 is 16 residues. J gave up 2 bases and V 6 bases, and 7 bases lay outside the gene matches.

In its sample, this clonotype was seen a few times. The chain joins TRBV12-3 or TRBV12-4 to TRBJ2-7; TRBD1 agrees at 7 bases. Unmatched junction bases numbered 3, after V lost 2 bases and J lost 5 bases. The length of the CDR3 is 13 residues. The CDR3 DNA reads TGTGCCAGCAGTTTACAGGGGGAGAACGAGCAGTACTTC. The encoded protein is CASSLQGENEQYF.

Only a few counts were recorded for this clonotype. The V gene is TRBV2, the J gene TRBJ2-7; D perhaps matches TRBD1 (5 bases). Germline V CDR1 and CDR2: SNHLY, FYNNEI. The germline V and J ends were trimmed by 3 bases and 0 bases, with 6 bases remaining between them. The CDR3 runs to 13 residues. The CDR3 sequence is CASSEDISYEQYF. CDR3 DNA sequence: TGTGCCAGCAGTGAGGACATCTCCTACGAGCAGTACTTC.

This clonotype was detected only a few times. The V and J genes are TRBV2 and TRBJ2-7; D uncertain. Germline CDR1 SNHLY, CDR2 FYNNEI. The CDR3 sequence is 11 residues long. The germline V and J ends were trimmed by 6 bases and 1 base, with 4 bases remaining between them. The CDR3 DNA follows: TGTGCCAGCAGGATGTCCTACGAGCAGTACTTC. Translated: CASRMSYEQYF.

The chain uses TRBV7-6 and TRBJ2-1; D is uncertain. V shed 8 bases and J shed 0 bases, with 14 bases lying between them. From germline, CDR1 is SGHVS and CDR2 FNYEAQ. The CDR3 is 15 amino acids. The CDR3 nucleotides read TGTGCCAGCCGGGTTGTGGGTAGCTCCTACAATGAGCAGTTCTTC. Encoded protein: CASRVVGSSYNEQFF. Drawing the rest from reference TRBV7-6 and TRBJ2-1, the complete variable domain is GAGVSQSPRYKVTKRGQDVALRCDPISGHVSLYWYRQALGQGPEFLTYFNYEAQQDKSGLPNDRFSAERPEGSISTLTIQRTEQRDSAMYRCASRVVGSSYNEQFFGPGTRLTVL.

This clonotype was found many times. V usage is TRBV5-6 and J usage is TRBJ1-1; D possibly corresponds to TRBD1 (5 bases). The CDR3 is 14 amino acids. CDR1 is SGHDT, CDR2 YYEEEE, per germline. The V end lost 3 bases, the J end lost 1 base, and 10 bases lay between the germline ends. CDR3 protein: CASSSIGQNTEAFF. In DNA, the CDR3 is TGTGCCAGCAGCTCCATTGGACAGAACACTGAAGCTTTCTTT.

The chain recombines TRBV12-5 with TRBJ2-5; D tentatively fits TRBD1 or TRBD2 (5 bases each). The CDR3 has 13 residues. Looked up from germline, CDR1 is LGHNT and CDR2 is FRNRAP. Trimming stripped 7 bases from V and 5 bases from J, with 14 bases between. The CDR3 DNA reads as TGTGCTAGTGTCGGGGCGGACGAGGAGACCCAGTACTTC. Its translation is CASVGADEETQYF. Full variable domain (rest looked up from reference TRBV12-5 and TRBJ2-5): DARVTQTPRHKVTEMGQEVTMRCQPILGHNTVFWYRQTMMQGLELLAYFRNRAPLDDSGMPKDRFSAEMPDATLATLKIQPSEPRDSAVYFCASVGADEETQYFGPGTRLLVL.

This clonotype was picked up many times. This chain uses TRBV4-1 with TRBJ2-1; 9 nucleotides match TRBD1. The V gene end was trimmed by 4 bases and the J gene end by 5 bases; junction bases not matched to a gene: 3. Germline V lookup: CDR1 MGHRA, CDR2 YSYEKL. The CDR3 is 14 residues long. The CDR3 nucleotides are TGCGCCAGCAGCCGTGGACAGGGGAACAATGAGCAGTTCTTC. Translating it yields CASSRGQGNNEQFF.

The chain couples TRBV6-2 or TRBV6-3 to TRBJ1-1; the D is unclear. Per germline, CDR1 MNHEY and CDR2 SVGEGT. The CDR3 covers 13 residues. Deletions cut 4 bases from V and 1 base from J, with 7 bases between. The CDR3 DNA reads TGTGCCAGCAGTTGGACGTGGAACACTGAAGCTTTCTTT. Translation: CASSWTWNTEAFF.

This clonotype was seen at least ten times. The gene calls are TRBV14 and TRBJ2-2, with D unresolved. Germline loops: CDR1 SGHDN, CDR2 FVKESK. The V and J ends lost 1 base and 2 bases respectively, with 5 bases between them. The CDR3 is 14 residues long. CDR3 sequence: CASSQGANTGELFF. Written as DNA, the CDR3 is TGTGCCAGCAGCCAAGGGGCAAACACCGGGGAGCTGTTTTTT.

The chain employs TRBV7-8 and TRBJ2-3; D call uncertain. In germline, CDR1 is SGHVS, CDR2 FQNEAQ. This CDR3 is built from 12 residues. The germline V and J ends were trimmed by 1 base and 4 bases, with 3 bases remaining between them. CDR3: CASSLVPDTQYF. CDR3 nucleotide sequence: TGTGCCAGCAGCTTAGTGCCAGATACGCAGTATTTT.

This chain uses TRBV21-1 with TRBJ2-7; the table's D call, TRBD1, has no DNA check behind it. TRBV21-1 constitutes a pseudogene. This CDR3 spans 15 amino acids. The CDR3 DNA reads TGTGCCAGCAGCGACAGGGGCGAATCCCTATGGGAGCAGTACTTC. It is translated as CASSDRGESLWEQYF.

This clonotype was recorded at least ten times. The germline gene is not matched at one end of the junction; a read error may be the cause. The chain combines TRBV2 with TRBJ1-2, with D perhaps TRBD1 (5 bases). CDR1 SNHLY and CDR2 FYNNEI come from the germline V gene. The CDR3 contains 12 residues. This CDR3 reads CASSEEGGTAFF. The CDR3 DNA reads as TGTGCCAGCAGTGAAGAAGGCGGGACGGCTTTCTTC.

The chain is built from TRBV4-2 and TRBJ2-7; TRBD1 agrees at 10 bases. This CDR3 is built from 15 residues. Germline assignment: CDR1 LGHNA and CDR2 YNFKEQ. The V segment lost 4 bases and the J segment 3 bases; nucleotides outside the gene matches: 6. CDR3 region: CASSLPDRGVYEQYF. In DNA form, the CDR3 reads TGTGCCAGCAGCCTACCGGACAGGGGGGTCTACGAGCAGTACTTC.